This T cell receptor beta chain was identified during a study of CD8+CD57+ T cells in acquired aplastic anemia. CDR1 SGDLS and CDR2 YYNGEE come from the germline V gene. V shed 0 bases and J 4 bases; nucleotides not matched to a gene: 7. The CDR3 covers 17 residues. Sequencing involved patients with CD8+CD57+ cell expansion previously shown by flow cytometry. Prior therapy had not been administered to any patient at the time of blood sampling. CDR3 and TCR beta VDJ profiling relied on genomic DNA as the template. MiXCR, run by TCRdb on the reads, gives a single entry per CDR3 protein. The data show over 150,000 distinct CDR3 sequences, about 64% seen once.

This sequence was found in a human donor with aplastic anemia. Material for sequencing was sorted CD4+, CD8+, or CD8+CD57+ T cells (not recorded which) from PBMCs. V is TRBV9 and J is TRBJ2-5; 12 bases align to TRBD1. CDR3 DNA: TGTGCCAGCAGCGTAGCCGGGACAGGGGGCGCGGGAGAGACCCAGTACTTC. It yields the protein CASSVAGTGGAGETQYF.